A single T cell receptor (beta chain) is shown here with its context. Its cognate antigen is unknown. As for treatment: roughly 20 received Ad26.COV2.S at low or high dose, single or two shots; about 5 received placebo; per-sample allocation not given. Vaccine and placebo recipients were sampled on day 63 after the first injection. The shot given was an Ad26 vector that makes Wuhan-strain SARS-CoV-2 spike. V was shortened by 5 bases and J by 1 base, with 15 bases between the two germline ends. Germline V gene data show CDR1 as SNHLY and CDR2 as FYNNEI. The CDR3 has 17 residues. The entry originates in a study of Ad26.COV2.S vaccination and SARS-CoV-2 variants. Study details: Ad26.COV2.S given intramuscularly, once or twice 56 days apart.

Notes on the study in general: In vaccinated individuals, spike-specific CD8+ and CD4+ T cell responses reportedly displayed substantial breadth.

The table came from immunoSEQ multiplex PCR; TCRdb's copy has only in-frame clones and leaves some out. The data contain about 350,000 clones, 85% of them singletons. The sequences come from peripheral blood, collected in a trial of Ad26.COV2.S vaccine versus placebo. This sequence joins TRBV2 and TRBJ2-6; a possible D gene is TRBD2 (5 bases). The receptor comes from a person aged 18-65 years who received the Ad26.COV2.S COVID-19 vaccine or a placebo. CDR3 loop: CASSYEGRFSGANVLTF. In DNA form, the CDR3 reads TGTGCCAGCAGTTACGAGGGCCGGTTTTCTGGGGCCAACGTCCTGACTTTC.